Below, 27 T cell receptor beta chains from the same sample are listed, as sequenced in a study of regulatory T cells in long-lasting Graves disease. Indicated time point: newly diagnosed GD, antithyroid drugs for less than 3 months. Construction of the TCR library relied on RNA isolated from PBMCs. The authors built TCR beta libraries using iRepertoire HTBI primers and Arm-PCR of CDR3 regions. One entry per CDR3 protein, called by TCRdb with MiXCR from the multiplex PCR reads. The table lists roughly 610,000 distinct CDR3 sequences, roughly 16% of them singletons. These data were also filed under a second study, of T cells in Graves' hyperthyroidism and ophthalmopathy.

This material consisted of peripheral blood mononuclear cells (PBMCs), taken at new diagnosis, from a patient treated with antithyroid drugs. The receptors shown here come from a woman aged 30 to 39 with Graves disease.

This clonotype appeared many times. The rearrangement links TRBV7-2 to TRBJ1-1, with unresolved D. Trimming removed 0 bases at V and 8 bases at J, with 13 bases between. The CDR3 runs to 14 residues. Per germline, CDR1 SGHTA and CDR2 FQGNSA. The CDR3 sequence: CASSLARAGREAFF. CDR3 coding DNA: TGTGCCAGCAGCTTAGCGCGGGCGGGGAGAGAAGCTTTCTTT.

This clonotype was picked up many times. CDR3 bases: TGCAGCGTTGGGGGATTGAAGCAGTTCTTC. Its protein product is CSVGGLKQFF. This chain joins TRBV29-1 and TRBJ2-1; D gene ambiguous. This CDR3 comprises 10 residues. Germline CDR1 SQVTM, CDR2 ANQGSEA. Trimming left V 4 bases short and J 11 bases short, with 9 bases between.

This clonotype was detected only a few times. The chain recombines TRBV11-2 with TRBJ2-4; 7 bases agree with TRBD2. This CDR3 is 14 amino acids long. Per germline, CDR1 SGHAT and CDR2 FQNNGV. V was pared by 1 base and J by 10 bases, with 7 bases of the junction left unmatched. CDR3 in amino acids: CASSLGGGGPIQYF. CDR3 DNA: TGTGCCAGCAGCTTAGGGGGGGGGGGACCGATTCAGTACTTC.

The rearrangement uses TRBV6-9 and TRBJ2-2; 8 bases line up with TRBD2. The germline CDR1 and CDR2 sequences are MNHGY and SVAAGI. This CDR3 has 16 residues. V lost 4 bases, J lost 4 bases, and 8 bases stayed unmatched. The CDR3 region is CASSFFGRVTTGELFF. DNA for the CDR3: TGTGCCAGCAGTTTCTTCGGGAGGGTCACCACCGGGGAGCTGTTTTTT.

This clonotype was observed many times. The chain carries TRBV6-4 and TRBJ1-2; 7 bases fit TRBD1. V was pared by 1 base and J by 2 bases, with 4 bases of the junction left unmatched. CDR1 is MRHNA, CDR2 SNTAGT, per germline. CDR3 length: 15 residues. In DNA form, the CDR3 reads TGTGCCAGCAGTGACTGGGCAGGGGGGAACTATGGCTACACCTTC. Residues: CASSDWAGGNYGYTF.

This chain connects TRBV28 to TRBJ1-2, with TRBD1 identical over 8 bases. The length of the CDR3 is 15 residues. With V trimmed by 3 bases and J by 5 bases, 8 bases remained unmatched. Germline loops: CDR1 MDHEN, CDR2 SYDVKM. CDR3: CASSFPGQVLYGYTF. CDR3 DNA sequence: TGTGCCAGCAGTTTCCCGGGACAGGTGTTATATGGCTACACCTTC.

This clonotype was found a few times. One end of the junction is discordant with germline, which a read error may explain. The chain recombines TRBV28 with TRBJ2-1, with TRBD2 as a possible D gene (6 bases). CDR1 is MDHEN and CDR2 is SYDVKM in the germline V gene. The length of the CDR3 is 15 residues. Written as DNA, the CDR3 is TGTGCCAGCTGTCCCAATAGCGGAATTTACAATGAGGAGTTCTTC. Amino acids: CASCPNSGIYNEEFF.

The V and J genes are TRBV7-3 and TRBJ2-7; D call uncertain. Germline values: CDR1 SGHTA, CDR2 FQGTGA. The V gene lost 5 bases and the J gene lost 2 bases, with 13 bases spanning the gap. This CDR3 is built from 14 residues. Here the CDR3 DNA reads TGTGCCAGCAGCCGAAGTGCAGTGGCCTACGAGCAGTACTTC. Translation gives CASSRSAVAYEQYF.

The rearrangement joins TRBV6-2 or TRBV6-3 to TRBJ2-1; 9 positions match TRBD1. Germline V lookup: CDR1 MNHEY, CDR2 SVGEGT. The CDR3 covers 16 residues. V lost 2 bases, J lost 8 bases, and 10 bases stayed unmatched. The CDR3 region has the DNA TGTGCCAGCAGTTACCTCGGGACAGGGAGGGGGGATGAGCAGTTCTTC. This sequence encodes CASSYLGTGRGDEQFF.

V is TRBV6-2 or TRBV6-3 and J is TRBJ1-3; D is perhaps TRBD1 (5 bases). From germline, CDR1 is MNHEY and CDR2 SVGEGT. V was trimmed by 6 bases and J by 2 bases, leaving 14 bases between them. The CDR3 spans 15 residues. The CDR3 region is CASSPQGIAGNTIYF. The CDR3 coding sequence is TGTGCCAGCAGCCCTCAGGGTATAGCTGGAAACACCATATATTTT.

The chain employs TRBV5-4 and TRBJ2-2, with TRBD1 matching over 8 bases. From germline, CDR1 is SGHNT and CDR2 YYREEE (reference sequence). V shed 2 bases and J 3 bases; nucleotides not matched to a gene: 3. The CDR3 has 15 residues. This chain's CDR3 is CASSFDRGDTGELFF. CDR3 DNA sequence: TGTGCCAGCAGCTTCGACAGGGGAGACACCGGGGAGCTGTTTTTT.

A remark on this clonotype: A clone one base away is much larger, so this may be a read error. The chain employs TRBV15 and TRBJ2-7, with D unclear. This CDR3 is built from 12 residues. Germline-derived CDR1 and CDR2 are LNHNV and YYDKDF (reference sequence). The CDR3 loop is CATSSFSDEQHF. The CDR3 region has the DNA TGTGCCACCAGCAGCTTCTCCGACGAGCAGCACTTC.

The chain has TRBV3-1 and TRBJ2-7; a weak D match, TRBD1 (6 bases). The V and J ends lost 3 bases and 3 bases respectively, with 12 bases between them. From germline, CDR1 is LGHDT and CDR2 YNNKEL (reference sequence). The CDR3 sequence is 14 residues long. The CDR3 region has the DNA TGTGCCAGCAGCCAGGGCAGGGGAATCTACGAGCAGTACTTC. This translates into CASSQGRGIYEQYF.

The genes are TRBV5-1 and TRBJ1-3; no clear D gene. This CDR3 is 15 amino acids long. The V and J ends lost 7 bases and 4 bases respectively, with 18 bases between them. Germline V gene lookup returns CDR1 SGHRS and CDR2 YFSETQ. This CDR3 is CASETGLQTGNTIYF. The CDR3 nucleotides are TGCGCCAGCGAAACCGGGCTCCAGACAGGAAACACCATATATTTT.

This clonotype was counted between two and nine times. The chain couples TRBV27 to TRBJ2-3, with TRBD2 as a possible D gene (6 bases). Trimming removed 5 bases from V and 6 bases from J, with 15 bases in between. The germline V gene has CDR1 MNHEY and CDR2 SMNVEV (reference sequence). CDR3 length: 14 residues. This CDR3 reads CASSPLARRDTQYF. The CDR3 nucleotides read TGTGCCAGCAGTCCCCTAGCGAGGAGGGATACGCAGTATTTT.

This clonotype showed up many times. The junction and the germline gene differ at one end; a read error may be behind it. V is TRBV7-3 and J is TRBJ1-2; perhaps TRBD1 as D (6 bases). Germline-derived CDR1 and CDR2 are SGHTA and FQGTGA. The CDR3 spans 14 residues. The CDR3 loop is CASSETGPSAWINF. CDR3 nucleotides: TGTGCCAGCAGCGAGACAGGCCCCTCCGCCTGGATTAACTTC.

This clonotype was counted between two and nine times. The chain combines TRBV7-3 with TRBJ1-3; 7 nucleotides line up with TRBD1. Germline CDR1 reads SGHTA; CDR2 reads FQGTGA. This CDR3 is built from 15 residues. V lost 2 bases, J lost 2 bases, and 3 bases stayed unmatched. CDR3: CASSLDGTAGNTIYF. CDR3 nucleotide sequence: TGTGCCAGCAGCTTAGACGGGACAGCTGGAAACACCATATATTTT. Full variable domain (outside the CDR3, taken from reference TRBV7-3 and TRBJ1-3): GAGVSQTPSNKVTEKGKYVELRCDPISGHTALYWYRQSLGQGPEFLIYFQGTGAADDSGLPNDRFFAVRPEGSVSTLKIQRTERGDSAVYLCASSLDGTAGNTIYFGEGSWLTVV.

This clonotype was found a few times. V is TRBV19 and J is TRBJ1-6; D perhaps matches TRBD1 (6 bases). The V end was cut by 9 bases, the J end by 7 bases, with 19 bases between. There are 15 residues in the CDR3. Germline V gene lookup returns CDR1 LNHDA and CDR2 SQIVND (reference sequence). Here the CDR3 DNA reads TGTGCCAGCGACACAGGGCAACGTTCGAATTCACCCCTCCACTTT. This encodes CASDTGQRSNSPLHF.

J is TRBJ2-3 and V is TRBV20-1, with a tentative D call TRBD1 (5 bases). Trimming stripped 6 bases from V and 5 bases from J, with 18 bases between. Germline V lookup: CDR1 DFQATT, CDR2 SNEGSKA (reference sequence). The CDR3 is 14 amino acids. The CDR3 here is CSAINAGFGDTQYF. CDR3 sequence (DNA): TGCAGTGCCATCAACGCAGGGTTTGGAGATACGCAGTATTTT.

This clonotype was seen more than once but under ten times. The J gene is TRBJ2-7, the V gene TRBV4-1; possible D gene TRBD1, 6 bases. The CDR3 is made up of 14 amino acids. The V and J ends lost 7 bases and 6 bases respectively, with 19 bases between them. Per the germline V gene, CDR1 is MGHRA and CDR2 is YSYEKL. The CDR3 region has the DNA TGCGCCAGCAATCCTCCGGGACACCCAGCCGAGCAGTACTTC. Translation: CASNPPGHPAEQYF.

This clonotype has a count of ten or more. V gene TRBV6-1 combines with J gene TRBJ1-1, with D possibly TRBD1 on 6 matching bases. Germline CDR1 and CDR2: MNHNS and SASEGT. The V and J ends lost 2 bases and 1 base respectively, with 11 bases between them. This CDR3 spans 15 amino acids. The DNA of the CDR3 is TGTGCCAGCAGTGAAAGGGGGGGCTGGAACACTGAAGCTTTCTTT. Translating it yields CASSERGGWNTEAFF.

The chain employs TRBV20-1 and TRBJ1-5; 9 nucleotides match TRBD1. This CDR3 comprises 18 residues. Trimming took 1 base from V and 0 from J; bases not matched to a gene: 10. Germline CDR1 and CDR2: DFQATT and SNEGSKA (reference sequence). The CDR3 protein is CSARVGTGTSYSNQPQHF. In nucleotides, the CDR3 is TGCAGTGCTAGAGTCGGGACAGGGACCTCATATAGCAATCAGCCCCAGCATTTT.

The chain employs TRBV3-1 and TRBJ2-1; D gene uncertain. The germline CDR1 and CDR2 sequences are LGHDT and YNNKEL (reference sequence). V lost 5 bases to trimming and J lost 2 bases, with 19 bases between them. The CDR3 extends over 17 amino acids. CDR3 DNA sequence: TGTGCCAGCAGCAAAACCCAAGCACCTTATGCCTACAATGAGCAGTTCTTC. Protein product: CASSKTQAPYAYNEQFF.

J is TRBJ2-2 and V is TRBV20-1, with D unresolved. With 5 bases removed from V and 7 bases from J, the gap between germline ends came to 11 bases. The CDR3 spans 12 residues. The germline CDR1 and CDR2 sequences are DFQATT and SNEGSKA (reference sequence). CDR3 sequence reads: CSALLRHGELFF. The CDR3 DNA follows: TGCAGTGCTCTTCTCCGGCACGGGGAGCTGTTTTTT.

This clonotype has at least ten counts. The chain joins TRBV28 to TRBJ2-3; D unclear. V dropped 2 bases and J dropped 7 bases, with 7 bases sitting between them. The CDR3 consists of 12 residues. The germline gives CDR1 MDHEN, CDR2 SYDVKM. The CDR3 DNA reads TGTGCCAGCAGTTTACTCCCGAATACGCAGTATTTT. Amino acids: CASSLLPNTQYF.

There are many counts of this clonotype. The chain couples TRBV12-3 or TRBV12-4 to TRBJ2-1; possible D gene TRBD2, 6 bases. V dropped 4 bases and J dropped 10 bases, with 20 bases sitting between them. The CDR3 length is 15 residues. The CDR3 loop is CASSSHRDSPGEQFF. The CDR3 DNA follows: TGTGCCAGCAGTTCGCACCGGGACTCCCCAGGGGAGCAGTTCTTC.

This clonotype came up many times. This sequence joins TRBV28 and TRBJ1-6; D gene unclear. The CDR3 sequence is 17 residues long. The V and J ends lost 4 bases and 0 bases respectively, with 13 bases between them. Germline values: CDR1 MDHEN, CDR2 SYDVKM. This chain's CDR3 is CASSSPTFLSYNSPLHF. For the CDR3, the DNA is TGTGCCAGCAGTTCTCCGACATTCCTCTCCTATAATTCACCCCTCCACTTT.